This T cell receptor beta chain was recorded in a study of T cells after yellow fever vaccination (dated by TCRdb to the late 2010s). Study-level background: The SMART-Seq v4 Ultra Low Input RNA kit was used to prepare libraries from fractions with low cell numbers. Bulk TCR alpha and beta repertoires were sequenced longitudinally to track T-cell clones before and after primary and booster YFV17D yellow fever vaccination. Two healthy male donors, one aged 18 to 30 and one aged 30 to 40 years, made up the cohort. Blood was collected at multiple timepoints before and after primary and secondary immunization, and bulk PBMC replicates and cell subsets were isolated.

The CDR3 runs 14 residues from the cysteine to the phenylalanine. Only the CDR3 DNA stays, 42 bases, in frame from base 1. CDR1 and CDR2, looked up from the germline V gene, are SQVTM and ANQGSEA. For this chain, trimming is 6 bases at the V end and 0 bases at the J end, and the number of junction bases without a gene match is 7. Study-wide conclusions, independent of this receptor: Computational filtering was needed because FACS-sorted repertoires could contain abundant contaminating clonotypes from the bulk population. Because only two donors were included in the study, the extent to which the findings can be generalized is limited. Compared with the primary T-cell response, the secondary T-cell response was weaker but faster, peaking on day 5 rather than day 15. A small share of clonotypes occurred in both CD4 and CD8 compartments, likely arising from convergent recombination. After the booster, most clones that had expanded after primary vaccination were detected again (around 95% of CD4 and around 88% of CD8), suggesting broad maintenance of memory.

This clonotype showed up just once. It lacks a known antigen. Within one base of it there is no much larger clone, and no base qualities were kept. One read alone is a weak basis. TCR cDNA was synthesized by 5'RACE template switching, through which a universal primer site and unique molecular identifiers were introduced. cDNA synthesis was primed from both the TCR alpha and TCR beta constant segments. Library amplification used two PCR steps, and the second PCR step added sample barcodes and sequencing adapters. Sequencing of libraries was done on Illumina HiSeq 2500 (2x100 bp) or NovaSeq (2x150 bp). Regarding the original processing steps: Reads were demultiplexed and collapsed into UMI consensus sequences with MIGEC, and V(D)J alignment was performed with MiXCR. Vaccine-responding clonotypes were identified with edgeR using replicate PBMC samples, with FDR below 0.01 and a log2 fold change above 5 up to day 15 being required. Bulk clonotypes were assigned CD4 or CD8 identity according to which sequenced CD4 or CD8 repertoire held them at higher abundance. TCRdb reworked the public reads: Q25 trimming with fastp, MiXCR clone assembly, productive beta chains retained. Identical CDR3 proteins give one entry, which carries the most common genes and DNA. The V and J calls and clone size come from TCRdb's table, not from the authors' own analysis. The sample yields around 350,000 distinct CDR3 sequences; 11% were counted once. The leading ten clones occupy roughly 18% of the sample.

Read against the paper, the sample's treatment or condition label means: live attenuated yellow fever vaccine strain. Two biological replicates of bulk PBMCs were collected at each blood-draw timepoint. A standard Ficoll-Paque protocol was used to isolate PBMCs from peripheral blood. RNA was extracted with TriZol from bulk PBMCs, CD4 and CD8 fractions, and dextramer-positive and dextramer-negative fractions. The sequenced sample was PBMCs, obtained on the day of the first yellow fever vaccination. This clonotype was obtained from a man aged 18 to 30 who received the YFV17D yellow fever vaccine. The rearranged segments are TRBV29-1 and TRBJ2-7, with 8 bases matching TRBD1. CDR3 reads: CSVQTGGSSYEQYF. The DNA sequence is TGCAGCGTGCAAACAGGGGGAAGCTCCTACGAGCAGTACTTC.